One and the same sample provided the 12 T cell receptor beta chains below, sequenced in a study of molecular identifiers for immune sequencing clone quantification. TCRdb reanalysed the PCR reads using MiXCR and keeps one entry per CDR3 protein. The repertoire holds under 650,000 distinct CDR3 sequences, 20% seen once, with 0.7% to 1% in the top ten. The material sequenced was naive CD8+ T cells from blood, with Jurkat cell RNA spiked in. Subset noted: FACS-sorted CD8+CD4-CCR7+CD45RA+ naive T cells. These receptors all come from a human donor in good health. Some libraries in this study had Jurkat cell RNA spiked in.

This clonotype was seen repeatedly, ten times or more. This rearrangement joins TRBV10-3 to TRBJ2-7; D might be TRBD2 (6 bases). The ends were cut back, 2 bases at V and 2 bases at J, with 10 bases in the middle. Germline assignment: CDR1 ENHRY and CDR2 SYGVKD. This CDR3 has 14 residues. The CDR3 DNA reads as TGTGCCATCAGTGAGGAGCGGGCGCCCTACGAGCAGTACTTC. Translated, it gives CAISEERAPYEQYF.

This clonotype was detected ten times or more. The chain has TRBV4-3 and TRBJ2-1; 8 nucleotides align to TRBD1. The ends lost 4 bases at V and 2 bases at J; junction bases unmatched: 4. Germline CDR1 and CDR2: LGHNA and YSLEER. The CDR3 covers 15 residues. This CDR3 is CASSLGQGPYNEQFF. CDR3 DNA: TGCGCCAGCAGCCTCGGACAGGGCCCCTACAATGAGCAGTTCTTC.

Remarks on this clonotype: This could be a read error, since a much larger clone is one nucleotide away. The rearrangement uses TRBV7-8 and TRBJ1-1; the D is unclear. Germline loops: CDR1 SGHVS, CDR2 FQNEAQ. This CDR3 spans 13 amino acids. The chain's CDR3 is CTSSPRWNTEAFF. The CDR3 nucleotides are TGTACCAGCAGTCCGCGGTGGAACACTGAAGCTTTCTTT.

This clonotype was observed at least ten times. The chain recombines TRBV2 with TRBJ2-1, with D perhaps assigned TRBD1 or TRBD2 (7 bases each). Germline V gene sequence: CDR1 SNHLY, CDR2 FYNNEI. Trimming cost V 0 bases and J 8 bases, with 14 bases left between them. The CDR3 has 15 residues. The CDR3 DNA reads TGTGCCAGCAGTGAAGCGTGGGACAGCGGGGATGAGCAGTTCTTC. This sequence encodes CASSEAWDSGDEQFF.

Regarding this clonotype: It may be a read error: a sequence one base away is much more abundant. This chain uses TRBV18 with TRBJ2-3; D may match TRBD1 or TRBD2 (7 bases each). This CDR3 is built from 15 residues. Germline V lookup: CDR1 KGHSH, CDR2 LQKENI. The CDR3 reads CASSPPEGGTDTQCF. CDR3 DNA sequence: TGTGCCAGCTCACCACCGGAGGGAGGGACAGATACGCAGTGTTTT.

This clonotype was detected a few times. The chain employs TRBV5-4 and TRBJ2-5, with D hard to call. This CDR3 is built from 15 residues. V lost 0 bases to trimming and J lost 2 bases, with 11 bases between them. In germline, CDR1 is SGHNT, CDR2 YYREEE (reference sequence). For the CDR3, the DNA is TGTGCCAGCAGCTTGGTTAGTCACTCACAAGAGACCCAGTACTTC. It translates to CASSLVSHSQETQYF.

This clonotype was observed many times. The chain recombines TRBV14 with TRBJ1-1, with D possibly being TRBD1 (5 bases). Germline V gene sequence: CDR1 SGHDN, CDR2 FVKESK. V was clipped by 4 bases and J by 4 bases, with 10 bases between them. This CDR3 is built from 13 residues. The chain's CDR3 is CASSPWDVTEAFF. CDR3 nucleotides: TGTGCCAGCAGCCCCTGGGACGTCACTGAAGCTTTCTTT.

This clonotype was found many times. V usage is TRBV4-1 and J usage is TRBJ2-7, with TRBD1 identical over 7 bases. The CDR3 extends over 15 amino acids. Germline loops: CDR1 MGHRA, CDR2 YSYEKL. The trim removed 0 bases at V and 6 bases at J, leaving 8 bases unmatched. The CDR3 loop is CASSQEYRGMVEQYF. CDR3 nucleotide sequence: TGCGCCAGCAGCCAAGAATACAGGGGAATGGTCGAGCAGTACTTC.

The chain couples TRBV7-9 to TRBJ2-5; 8 bases map to TRBD1. With V trimmed by 3 bases and J by 2 bases, 11 bases remained unmatched. The CDR3 loop spans 17 amino acids. Germline assignment: CDR1 SEHNR and CDR2 FQNEAQ (reference sequence). For the CDR3, the DNA is TGTGCCAGCAGCTTTCACACGACAGGGGTCCCTCAAGAGACCCAGTACTTC. This gives the protein CASSFHTTGVPQETQYF.

This clonotype was recorded at least ten times. The V gene is TRBV30, the J gene TRBJ1-6; D is unresolved. The CDR3 has 14 amino acids. CDR1 is GTSNPN, CDR2 SVGIG, per germline (reference sequence). The V end was cut by 0 bases, the J end by 7 bases, with 10 bases between. Here the CDR3 reads CAWSVWTGNSPLHF. CDR3 nucleotide sequence: TGTGCCTGGAGTGTGTGGACTGGGAATTCACCCCTCCACTTT. Filled out from reference TRBV30 and TRBJ1-6, the complete variable domain reads SQTIHQWPATLVQPVGSPLSLECTVEGTSNPNLYWYRQAAGRGLQLLFYSVGIGQISSEVPQNLSASRPQDRQFILSSKKLLLSDSGFYLCAWSVWTGNSPLHFGNGTRLTVT.

This clonotype turned up a few times. This chain uses TRBV27 with TRBJ2-1; D possibly corresponds to TRBD1 (6 bases). The CDR3 contains 11 residues. Trimming removed 5 bases from V and 10 bases from J, with 9 bases in between. CDR1 and CDR2 (germline): MNHEY, SMNVEV (reference sequence). Here the CDR3 DNA reads TGTGCCAGCAGTACCACAGGGGAGCAGTTCTTC. As protein: CASSTTGEQFF.

CDR3 nucleotide sequence: TGCAGTGCTAGCGGGGGACTAGCGGGCCCATTAGCCTTCGCAGATACGCAGTATTTT. It specifies CSASGGLAGPLAFADTQYF. The chain has TRBV20-1 and TRBJ2-3, with 12 nucleotides matching TRBD2. V shed 3 bases, J shed 4 bases, and the junction held 17 bases outside the gene matches. Germline CDR1 and CDR2: DFQATT and SNEGSKA (reference sequence). The CDR3 totals 19 residues.